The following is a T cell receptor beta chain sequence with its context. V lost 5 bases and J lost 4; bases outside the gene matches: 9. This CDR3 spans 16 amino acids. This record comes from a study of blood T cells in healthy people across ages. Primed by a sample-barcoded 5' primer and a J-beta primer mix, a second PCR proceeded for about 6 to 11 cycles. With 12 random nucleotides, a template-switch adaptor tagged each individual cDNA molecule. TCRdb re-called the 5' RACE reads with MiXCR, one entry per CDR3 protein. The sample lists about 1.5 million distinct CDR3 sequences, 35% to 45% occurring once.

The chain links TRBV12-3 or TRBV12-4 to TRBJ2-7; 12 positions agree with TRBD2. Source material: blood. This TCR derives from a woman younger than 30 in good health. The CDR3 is CASSRLAGVGRYEQYF. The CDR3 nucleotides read TGTGCCAGCAGTCGACTAGCGGGAGTTGGTCGGTACGAGCAGTACTTC.